One and the same sample provided the 21 T cell receptor beta chains below, sequenced in a study of CD39 and CD103 CD8 tumor-infiltrating T cells. This table comes from immunoSEQ multiplex PCR, and its TCRdb copy is limited to in-frame clones, with some not included. The table has fewer than 1,500 clones, 80% to 85% seen once; the top ten hold 35% to 50%. Sequencing was performed on CD8+ T cells sorted from blood. Regarding subset: total memory CD8 T cells (CD45RA-CCR7+/-) from blood or uninvolved lymph node. Receptors originate from a human donor with head and neck squamous cell carcinoma.

The chain links TRBV7-9 to TRBJ2-2; 8 bases line up with TRBD1. The CDR3 runs to 15 residues. CDR1 SEHNR and CDR2 FQNEAQ come from the germline V gene (reference sequence). The trim removed 4 bases at V and 1 base at J, leaving 2 bases unmatched. The CDR3 spells CASSSRGLNTGELFF. CDR3 nucleotides: TGTGCCAGCAGCTCCAGGGGGCTGAACACCGGGGAGCTGTTTTTT.

The chain joins TRBV6-1 to TRBJ2-3; 7 positions match TRBD1. CDR1 and CDR2 from the germline V gene are MNHNS and SASEGT. CDR3 length equals 16 residues. V shed 4 bases and J 3 bases; nucleotides not matched to a gene: 10. The CDR3 is CASSAGTAFVTDTQYF. Written as DNA, the CDR3 is TGTGCCAGCAGTGCCGGGACAGCCTTTGTTACAGATACGCAGTATTTT.

J is TRBJ2-1 and V is TRBV28; D may be TRBD1 (6 bases). The V and J ends lost 6 bases and 8 bases respectively, with 14 bases between them. This CDR3 contains 13 residues. Per the germline V gene, CDR1 is MDHEN and CDR2 is SYDVKM. The CDR3 here is CASRRAGVDEQFF. CDR3 DNA sequence: TGTGCCAGCAGGAGGGCAGGGGTCGATGAGCAGTTCTTC.

The rearrangement uses TRBV28 and TRBJ2-1, with 7 bases lining up with TRBD1. Germline loops: CDR1 MDHEN, CDR2 SYDVKM. This CDR3 spans 15 amino acids. V lost 5 bases and J lost 10; bases outside the gene matches: 14. CDR3 residues: CASSKGTGVRYEQFF. The CDR3 DNA follows: TGTGCCAGCAGTAAAGGAACAGGGGTCCGATACGAGCAGTTCTTC. Full variable domain (missing parts from reference TRBV28 and TRBJ2-1): DVKVTQSSRYLVKRTGEKVFLECVQDMDHENMFWYRQDPGLGLRLIYFSYDVKMKEKGDIPEGYSVSREKKERFSLILESASTNQTSMYLCASSKGTGVRYEQFFGPGTRLTVL.

The rearrangement uses TRBV7-9 and TRBJ2-5; the D gene could be TRBD1 or TRBD2 (5 bases each). In germline, CDR1 is SEHNR, CDR2 FQNEAQ (reference sequence). V was cut by 1 base and J by 10 bases, with 13 bases left in between. This CDR3 comprises 13 residues. The chain's CDR3 is CASSLVRGPSQYF. CDR3 DNA sequence: TGTGCCAGCAGCTTAGTTAGGGGACCGAGCCAGTACTTC.

This clone was seen a few times. This chain links TRBV4-1 with TRBJ1-6; 7 bases line up with TRBD1. After removal of 3 bases from V and 0 bases from J, the junction contained 2 bases not matched to a gene. The CDR3 totals 16 residues. Germline-derived CDR1 and CDR2 are MGHRA and YSYEKL. CDR3 coding DNA: TGCGCCAGCAGCCACCGGGACAGCTCCTATAATTCACCCCTCCACTTT. Translation: CASSHRDSSYNSPLHF.

The chain uses TRBV6-5 and TRBJ2-3, with D unresolved. The V gene lost 2 bases and the J gene lost 0 bases, with 6 bases spanning the gap. This CDR3 spans 14 amino acids. Germline values: CDR1 MNHEY, CDR2 SVGAGI. The CDR3 bases are TGTGCCAGCAGTTACGGTGGCAGCACAGATACGCAGTATTTT. This gives the protein CASSYGGSTDTQYF.

The chain is built from TRBV6-1 and TRBJ2-7; no definite D call. The CDR3 runs 11 residues. From germline, CDR1 is MNHNS and CDR2 SASEGT. V shed 6 bases and J shed 4 bases, with 7 bases lying between them. The CDR3 DNA follows: TGTGCCAGCAGAATTACGTACGAGCAGTACTTC. Protein: CASRITYEQYF.

CDR3 coding DNA: TGTGCCAGCAGCTCTAGGGACAGGGGGCAGTTCTTC. This gives the protein CASSSRDRGQFF. The V and J genes are TRBV21-1 and TRBJ2-1; the D call of TRBD1 is as the table states it, not checked on the DNA. TRBV21-1 is shown as a pseudogene. The CDR3 runs to 12 residues.

The chain is built from TRBV2 and TRBJ2-1, with TRBD2 identical over 9 bases. This CDR3 comprises 17 residues. From germline, CDR1 is SNHLY and CDR2 FYNNEI. Germline trimming cut 9 bases from V and 9 bases from J; bases unmatched to any gene: 21. CDR3 residues: CARGSSGVTPNWGEQFF. The DNA for the CDR3 is TGTGCCAGGGGCTCTAGCGGGGTGACACCCAATTGGGGTGAGCAGTTCTTC.

This clone showed up just once. The gene calls are TRBV4-3 and TRBJ1-4; 10 bases are shared with TRBD1. Germline V gene sequence: CDR1 LGHNA, CDR2 YSLEER. V gave up 2 bases and J gave up 6 bases; unmatched junction bases: 18. The CDR3 sequence is 20 residues long. CDR3: CASSQSPPSIPGQGHEKLFF. The CDR3 DNA reads TGCGCCAGCAGCCAAAGTCCTCCGAGCATTCCGGGACAGGGGCATGAAAAACTGTTTTTT.

The chain recombines TRBV28 with TRBJ1-4; 11 nucleotides agree with TRBD1. Trimming took 1 base from V and 7 from J; bases not matched to a gene: 8. The CDR3 has 17 amino acids. The germline gives CDR1 MDHEN, CDR2 SYDVKM. This CDR3 reads CASSLSGTGGPGEKLFF. CDR3 DNA: TGTGCCAGCAGTTTATCCGGGACAGGGGGACCAGGTGAAAAACTGTTTTTT.

The chain is built from TRBV28 and TRBJ2-2, with TRBD1 as a possible D gene (5 bases). Per the germline V gene, CDR1 is MDHEN and CDR2 is SYDVKM. CDR3 length equals 20 residues. Trimming removed 8 bases at V and 0 bases at J, with 28 bases between. CDR3 sequence reads: CASSPRRRTGQKANTGELFF. The CDR3 region has the DNA TGTGCCAGCTCCCCGCGACGCCGCACAGGACAAAAAGCGAACACCGGGGAGCTGTTTTTT.

The J gene is TRBJ2-3, the V gene TRBV2, with 10 bases fitting TRBD2. This CDR3 is 14 amino acids long. With V trimmed by 7 bases and J by 2 bases, 3 bases remained unmatched. Germline V gives CDR1 SNHLY, CDR2 FYNNEI. This CDR3 reads CASTSGGATDTQYF. For the CDR3, the DNA is TGTGCCAGCACAAGCGGGGGGGCCACAGATACGCAGTATTTT.

This rearrangement joins TRBV27 to TRBJ1-2; D call uncertain. Germline V gene lookup returns CDR1 MNHEY and CDR2 SMNVEV (reference sequence). V lost 4 bases, J lost 4 bases, and 10 bases lay in between. CDR3 length: 13 amino acids. CDR3 nucleotides: TGTGCCAGCAGTTCAGAGAACCTCTATGGCTACACCTTC. Its translation: CASSSENLYGYTF.

A word on this clone: Relative to the germline gene, one junction end is altered; a read error may explain this. The chain recombines TRBV6-1 with TRBJ1-5; unclear D gene. This CDR3 region has 13 residues. Per the germline V gene, CDR1 is MNHNS and CDR2 is SASEGT. The CDR3 DNA is TGTGCCACCTACGACACGGGTTTTCAGACCCAGCATTTT. Protein: CATYDTGFQTQHF.

The chain joins TRBV7-6 to TRBJ2-2, with a tentative D call TRBD1 (6 bases). The CDR3 covers 15 residues. In germline, CDR1 is SGHVS, CDR2 FNYEAQ. Trimming shortened V by 4 bases and J by 6 bases, and 15 bases separated the two germline ends. The CDR3 DNA follows: TGTGCCAGCAGCTCCTCATCCAGGGGTTCCGGGGAGCTGTTTTTT. It codes for CASSSSSRGSGELFF.

A few counts support this clone. The chain joins TRBV6-6 to TRBJ2-1; no definite D call. Trimming cost V 2 bases and J 7 bases, with 6 bases left between them. Germline loops: CDR1 MNHNY, CDR2 SVGAGI (reference sequence). The CDR3 runs 12 residues. CDR3 region: CASSYVGNEQFF. CDR3 DNA sequence: TGTGCCAGCAGTTACGTCGGAAATGAGCAGTTCTTC.

This clone was counted once. The chain couples TRBV30 to TRBJ2-7; TRBD2 might be the D (6 bases). CDR3 length: 12 amino acids. Trimming took 2 bases from V and 5 from J, leaving 10 bases between them. Germline CDR1 is GTSNPN and CDR2 is SVGIG (reference sequence). The CDR3, as DNA: TGTGCCTGGAGTCTGTGGGAGGACGAGCAGTACTTC. This gives the protein CAWSLWEDEQYF.

The V call is TRBV7-3, the J call TRBJ2-7; TRBD1 might be the D (6 bases). The V gene's germline CDR1 is SGHTA and CDR2 FQGTGA. This CDR3 is 15 amino acids long. The V and J ends lost 5 bases and 1 base respectively, with 15 bases between them. DNA for the CDR3: TGTGCCAGCAGCCCTCGGACAGTCTCGTCCTACGAGCAGTACTTC. Its translation: CASSPRTVSSYEQYF.

J is TRBJ2-1 and V is TRBV7-8, with 9 bases aligning to TRBD1. CDR3 length equals 15 residues. V shed 1 base and J 12 bases; nucleotides not matched to a gene: 10. Germline V gives CDR1 SGHVS, CDR2 FQNEAQ. The CDR3 sequence: CASSLEGQGEISQFF. CDR3 coding DNA: TGTGCCAGCAGCTTAGAGGGACAGGGCGAAATTTCGCAGTTCTTC.